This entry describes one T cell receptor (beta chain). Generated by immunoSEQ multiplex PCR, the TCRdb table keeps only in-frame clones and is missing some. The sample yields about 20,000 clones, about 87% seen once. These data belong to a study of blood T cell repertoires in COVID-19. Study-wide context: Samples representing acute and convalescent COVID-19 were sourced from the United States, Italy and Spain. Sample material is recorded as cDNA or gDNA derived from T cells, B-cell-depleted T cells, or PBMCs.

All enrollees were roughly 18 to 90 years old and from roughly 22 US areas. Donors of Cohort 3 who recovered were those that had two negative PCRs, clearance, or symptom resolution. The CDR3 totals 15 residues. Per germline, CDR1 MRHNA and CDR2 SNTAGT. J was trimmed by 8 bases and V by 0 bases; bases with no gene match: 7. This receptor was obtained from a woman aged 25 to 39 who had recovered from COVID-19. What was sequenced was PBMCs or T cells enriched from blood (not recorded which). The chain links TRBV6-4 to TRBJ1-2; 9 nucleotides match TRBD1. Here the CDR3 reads CASSDSGTGRRGYTF. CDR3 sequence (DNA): TGTGCCAGCAGTGACTCAGGGACAGGGAGGAGAGGCTACACCTTC.